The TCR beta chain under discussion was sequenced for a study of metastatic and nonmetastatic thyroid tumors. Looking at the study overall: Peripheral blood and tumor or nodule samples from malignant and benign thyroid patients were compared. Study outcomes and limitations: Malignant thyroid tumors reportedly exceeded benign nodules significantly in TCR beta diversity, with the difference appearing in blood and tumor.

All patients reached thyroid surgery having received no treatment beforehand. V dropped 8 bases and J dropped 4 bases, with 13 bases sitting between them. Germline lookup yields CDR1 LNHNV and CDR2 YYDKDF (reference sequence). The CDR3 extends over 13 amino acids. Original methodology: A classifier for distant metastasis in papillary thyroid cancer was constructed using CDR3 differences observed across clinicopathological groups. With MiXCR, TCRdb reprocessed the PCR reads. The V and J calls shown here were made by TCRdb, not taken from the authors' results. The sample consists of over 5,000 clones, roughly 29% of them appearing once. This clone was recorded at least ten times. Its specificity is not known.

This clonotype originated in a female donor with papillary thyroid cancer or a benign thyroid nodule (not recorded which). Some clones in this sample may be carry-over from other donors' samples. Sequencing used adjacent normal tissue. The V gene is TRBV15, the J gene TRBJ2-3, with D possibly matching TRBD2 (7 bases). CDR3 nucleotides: TGTGCCACCGGTGCGGGGGCGGCAGATACGCAGTATTTT. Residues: CATGAGAADTQYF. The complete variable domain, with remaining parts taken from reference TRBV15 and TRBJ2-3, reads DAMVIQNPRYQVTQFGKPVTLSCSQTLNHNVMYWYQQKSSQAPKLLFHYYDKDFNNEADTPDNFQSRRPNTSFCFLDIRSPGLGDTAMYLCATGAGAADTQYFGPGTRLTVL.